This TCR beta chain was found in a study of beta chain features in type 1 diabetes. General study points: Shortening that was moderate but significant affected the TCRB CDR3s of Type 1 diabetes patients in all four CD4+ subsets. Naive, central memory and regulatory TCRB repertoires appeared more similar among patients than healthy donors.

The CDR3 contains 15 residues. Trimming pared 2 bases from V and 2 bases from J, leaving 10 bases between. The germline gives CDR1 SGHVS, CDR2 FNYEAQ. A few counts support this clone. Its cognate antigen is unknown. Every bit of the isolated RNA underwent reverse transcription, so sequencing read expressed TCRB transcripts. Produced via immunoSEQ multiplex PCR; TCRdb's table is partial and in-frame only. The sample has 150,000 or so clones; 9.7% are singletons. This clonotype was obtained from a woman aged 40 to 49 in good health. The sequenced sample was central memory CD4+ T cells from blood. This chain connects TRBV7-6 to TRBJ1-3, with unresolved D. The CDR3: CASSLYQVPGNTIYF. The DNA of the CDR3 is TGTGCCAGCAGCTTATATCAGGTGCCTGGAAACACCATATATTTT. Full variable domain (remainder filled in from reference TRBV7-6 and TRBJ1-3): GAGVSQSPRYKVTKRGQDVALRCDPISGHVSLYWYRQALGQGPEFLTYFNYEAQQDKSGLPNDRFSAERPEGSISTLTIQRTEQRDSAMYRCASSLYQVPGNTIYFGEGSWLTVV.